The 5 T cell receptor beta chains below all came from one sample that was sequenced in a study of shared clonotypes between healthy human individuals. Generated by immunoSEQ multiplex PCR, the TCRdb table keeps only in-frame clones and is missing some. The sample contains just over 95,000 clones, roughly two thirds of which appear only once. Sample: memory CD8+ T cells sorted from blood. The subset denotes: CD45RO+ cells pooled with CCR7-negative TemRA cells. These receptors came from a man aged 30 to 39 in good health.

The rearrangement uses TRBV9 and TRBJ1-3; D not certain. The CDR3 consists of 17 residues. Germline CDR1 and CDR2: SGDLS and YYNGEE. The V end lost 3 bases, the J end lost 3 bases, and 19 bases lay between the germline ends. The CDR3: CASSDQIGASRGNTIYF. CDR3 nucleotides: TGTGCCAGCAGCGACCAAATTGGAGCTTCTCGTGGAAACACCATATATTTT.

This clone was found a few times. The rearrangement joins TRBV29-1 to TRBJ2-2; 8 bases agree with TRBD1. V shed 4 bases, J shed 5 bases, and the junction held 6 bases outside the gene matches. The CDR3 totals 14 residues. Germline loops: CDR1 SQVTM, CDR2 ANQGSEA. For the CDR3, the DNA is TGCAGCGTTGCACGGACAGGGCAAACCGGGGAGCTGTTTTTT. It codes for CSVARTGQTGELFF.

This chain uses TRBV10-3 with TRBJ1-2; 7 nucleotides align to TRBD1. With V trimmed by 3 bases and J by 0 bases, 1 base remained unmatched. Looked up from germline, CDR1 is ENHRY and CDR2 is SYGVKD. This CDR3 region has 14 residues. The CDR3 nucleotides are TGTGCCATCAGTGACGGGACAGCTAACTATGGCTACACCTTC. This gives the protein CAISDGTANYGYTF.

This clone came up a few times. CDR3 loop: CASSFGPSGSNEQFF. CDR3 DNA: TGTGCCAGCAGCTTTGGTCCTAGCGGGAGCAATGAGCAGTTCTTC. This sequence joins TRBV7-8 and TRBJ2-1; 10 bases map to TRBD2. CDR1 and CDR2 from the germline V gene are SGHVS and FQNEAQ. V gave up 3 bases and J gave up 6 bases; unmatched junction bases: 5. This CDR3 spans 15 amino acids. The variable domain in full, with the rest retrieved from reference TRBV7-8 and TRBJ2-1, is GAGVSQSPRYKVAKRGQDVALRCDPISGHVSLFWYQQALGQGPEFLTYFQNEAQLDKSGLPSDRFFAERPEGSVSTLKIQRTQQEDSAVYLCASSFGPSGSNEQFFGPGTRLTVL.

The chain links TRBV7-8 to TRBJ1-5; D is unclear. V lost 4 bases to trimming and J lost 9 bases, with 7 bases between them. The CDR3 consists of 11 residues. Germline values: CDR1 SGHVS, CDR2 FQNEAQ. In DNA, the CDR3 is TGTGCCAGCAGCTCAGTCGGGCCCCAGCATTTT. This codes for CASSSVGPQHF. The entire variable domain, with the rest obtained from reference TRBV7-8 and TRBJ1-5, is as follows: GAGVSQSPRYKVAKRGQDVALRCDPISGHVSLFWYQQALGQGPEFLTYFQNEAQLDKSGLPSDRFFAERPEGSVSTLKIQRTQQEDSAVYLCASSSVGPQHFGDGTRLSIL.